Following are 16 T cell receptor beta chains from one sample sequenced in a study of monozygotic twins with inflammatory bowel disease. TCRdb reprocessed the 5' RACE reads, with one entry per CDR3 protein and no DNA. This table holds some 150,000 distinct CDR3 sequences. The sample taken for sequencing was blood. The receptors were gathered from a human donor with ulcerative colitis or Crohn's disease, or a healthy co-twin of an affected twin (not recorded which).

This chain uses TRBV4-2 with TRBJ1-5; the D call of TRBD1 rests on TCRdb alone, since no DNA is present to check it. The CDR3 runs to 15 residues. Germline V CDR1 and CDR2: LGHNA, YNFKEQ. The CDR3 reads CASSQERGGNQPQHF.

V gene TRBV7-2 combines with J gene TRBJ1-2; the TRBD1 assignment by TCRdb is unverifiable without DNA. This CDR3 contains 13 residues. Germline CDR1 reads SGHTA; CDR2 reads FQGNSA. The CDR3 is CASSLARVGGYTF.

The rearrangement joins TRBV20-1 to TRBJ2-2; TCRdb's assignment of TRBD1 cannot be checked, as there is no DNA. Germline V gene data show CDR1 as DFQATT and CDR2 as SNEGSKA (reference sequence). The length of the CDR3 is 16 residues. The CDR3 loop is CSARLGSEGWTGELFF.

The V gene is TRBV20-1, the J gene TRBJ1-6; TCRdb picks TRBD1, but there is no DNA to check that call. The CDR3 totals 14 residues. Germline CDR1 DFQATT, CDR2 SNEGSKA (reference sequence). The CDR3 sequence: CSAPGQGSNSPLHF.

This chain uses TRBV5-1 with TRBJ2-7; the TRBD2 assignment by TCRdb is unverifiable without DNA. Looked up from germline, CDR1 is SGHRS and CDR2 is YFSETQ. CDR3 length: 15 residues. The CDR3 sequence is CASSSSSGDSYEQYF. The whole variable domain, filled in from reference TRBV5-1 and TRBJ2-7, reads KAGVTQTPRYLIKTRGQQVTLSCSPISGHRSVSWYQQTPGQGLQFLFEYFSETQRNKGNFPGRFSGRQFSNSRSEMNVSTLELGDSALYLCASSSSSGDSYEQYFGPGTRLTVT.

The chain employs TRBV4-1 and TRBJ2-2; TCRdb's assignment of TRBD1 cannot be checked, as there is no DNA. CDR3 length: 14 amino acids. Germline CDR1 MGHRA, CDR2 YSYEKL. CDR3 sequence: CASSLGPNTGELFF.

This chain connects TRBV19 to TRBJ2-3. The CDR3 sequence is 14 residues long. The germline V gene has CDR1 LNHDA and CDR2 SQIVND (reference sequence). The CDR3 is CASSKGGSTDTQYF.

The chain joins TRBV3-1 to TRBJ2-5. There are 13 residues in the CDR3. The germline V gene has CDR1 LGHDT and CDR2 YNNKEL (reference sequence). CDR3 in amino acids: CASSQAWVRSQYF.

CDR3 protein: CSVEDRLAGVRGTQYF. The genes are TRBV29-1 and TRBJ2-5; TCRdb's D gene call, TRBD2, goes unchecked for lack of DNA. The CDR3 is 16 residues long. Germline V gene data show CDR1 as SQVTM and CDR2 as ANQGSEA.

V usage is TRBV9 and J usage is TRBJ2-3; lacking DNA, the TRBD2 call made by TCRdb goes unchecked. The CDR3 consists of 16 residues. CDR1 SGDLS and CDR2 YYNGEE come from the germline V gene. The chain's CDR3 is CASSSRENTPMNTQYF.

This CDR3 is CASGMGLAGVGTDTQYF. This chain links TRBV12-5 with TRBJ2-3; checking the TCRdb D call of TRBD2 is not possible without DNA. Looked up from germline, CDR1 is LGHNT and CDR2 is FRNRAP. The CDR3 extends over 17 amino acids.

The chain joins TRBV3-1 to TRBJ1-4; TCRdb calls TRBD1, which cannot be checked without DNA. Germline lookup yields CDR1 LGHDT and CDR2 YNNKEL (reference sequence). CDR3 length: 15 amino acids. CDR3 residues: CASSQDESGEEKLFF.

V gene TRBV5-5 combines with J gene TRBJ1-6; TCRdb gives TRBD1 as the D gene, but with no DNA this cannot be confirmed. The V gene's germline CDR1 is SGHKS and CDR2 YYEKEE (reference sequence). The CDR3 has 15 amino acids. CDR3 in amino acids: CASSLSMGLGSPLHF.

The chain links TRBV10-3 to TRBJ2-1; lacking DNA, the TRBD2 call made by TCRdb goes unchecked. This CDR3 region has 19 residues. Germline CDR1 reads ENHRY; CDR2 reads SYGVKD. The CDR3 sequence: CAISELPGTSGREGNEQFF.

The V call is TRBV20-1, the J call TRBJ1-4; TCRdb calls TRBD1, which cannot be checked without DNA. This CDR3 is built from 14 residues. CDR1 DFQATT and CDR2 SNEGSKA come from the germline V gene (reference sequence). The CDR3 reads CSARDTGEGMELFF.

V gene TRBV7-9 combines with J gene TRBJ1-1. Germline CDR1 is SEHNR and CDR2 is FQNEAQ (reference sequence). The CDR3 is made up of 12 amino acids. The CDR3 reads CASSLREMRAFF. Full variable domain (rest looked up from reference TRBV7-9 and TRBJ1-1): DTGVSQNPRHKITKRGQNVTFRCDPISEHNRLYWYRQTLGQGPEFLTYFQNEAQLEKSRLLSDRFSAERPKGSFSTLEIQRTEQGDSAMYLCASSLREMRAFFGQGTRLTVV.